This T cell receptor (beta chain) stems from a study of vaccination effects on CD4 cells after COVID-19. CDR3 size: 13 residues. Per the germline V gene, CDR1 is SNHLY and CDR2 is FYNNEI. The V gene lost 2 bases and the J gene lost 5 bases, with 8 bases spanning the gap. This clone ranks as medium-sized (0.01 to 0.1%). What it recognizes is unknown. The protocol was immunoSEQ multiplex PCR, while the TCRdb copy is restricted to in-frame clones and leaves out a portion. The data contain some 14,000 clones, about 74% of them singletons. ViraFEST assay sequencing came after antigen-specific CD4+ T cells were expanded with viral peptide pools. CD4+ T cells were isolated after approximately 10 days of culture. A positive SARS-CoV-2 PCR test fell between March and December 2020. Each participant received a vaccine that was either BNT162b2 or mRNA-1273, given as two doses.

V gene TRBV2 combines with J gene TRBJ2-3; weak D call: TRBD2 (6 bases). The sequenced sample was CD4+ T cells from PBMCs cultured with HCoV-NL63 spike peptides, obtained after COVID-19 vaccination. The clonotype originates from a human donor who had a prior SARS-CoV-2 infection. The CDR3 region has the DNA TGTGCCAGCAGTGAACTGGGGGGAGATACGCAGTATTTT. Its protein product is CASSELGGDTQYF.